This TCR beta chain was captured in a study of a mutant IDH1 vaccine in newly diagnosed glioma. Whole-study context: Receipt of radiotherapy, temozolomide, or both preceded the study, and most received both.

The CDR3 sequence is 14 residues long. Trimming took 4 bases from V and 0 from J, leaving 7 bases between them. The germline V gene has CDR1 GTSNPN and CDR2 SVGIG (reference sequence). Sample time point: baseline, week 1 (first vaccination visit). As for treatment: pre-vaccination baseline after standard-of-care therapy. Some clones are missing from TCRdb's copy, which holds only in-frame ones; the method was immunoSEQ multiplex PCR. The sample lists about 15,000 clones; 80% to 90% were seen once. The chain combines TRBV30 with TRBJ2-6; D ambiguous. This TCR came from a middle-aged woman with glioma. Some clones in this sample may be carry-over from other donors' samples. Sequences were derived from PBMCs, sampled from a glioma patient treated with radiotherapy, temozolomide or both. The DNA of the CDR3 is TGTGCCTGGAATCTAGGCTCTGGGGCCAACGTCCTGACTTTC. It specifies CAWNLGSGANVLTF.